The next 28 T cell receptor beta chains were all read from a single sample in a study of shared clonotypes between healthy human individuals. Naive CD8 cells, CD45RO-negative and positively selected for CCR7, excluded terminally differentiated effector memory CD45RA+ cells. The table came from immunoSEQ multiplex PCR; TCRdb's copy has only in-frame clones and leaves some out. The sample has over 2 million clones; just under 95% are singletons. Material: naive CD8+ T cells sorted from blood. These TCRs come from a man aged 18-30 years in good health.

This sequence joins TRBV15 and TRBJ1-5; D perhaps matches TRBD1 (5 bases). The V and J ends lost 1 base and 4 bases respectively, with 11 bases between them. Germline CDR1 LNHNV, CDR2 YYDKDF (reference sequence). The CDR3 runs to 15 residues. CDR3 loop: CATSRAAGQNQPQHF. The CDR3 nucleotides are TGTGCCACCAGCAGAGCGGCAGGGCAAAATCAGCCCCAGCATTTT.

V and J are TRBV30 and TRBJ1-4; D unresolved. The CDR3 spans 12 residues. CDR1 is GTSNPN, CDR2 SVGIG, per germline (reference sequence). With 5 bases removed from V and 8 bases from J, the gap between germline ends came to 12 bases. CDR3 amino acids: CAWRLTQEKLFF. In DNA form, the CDR3 reads TGTGCCTGGCGACTGACTCAAGAAAAACTGTTTTTT.

The chain couples TRBV6-6 to TRBJ2-1; 9 bases line up with TRBD1. Germline V gene data show CDR1 as MNHNY and CDR2 as SVGAGI (reference sequence). This CDR3 is built from 16 residues. The ends lost 0 bases at V and 2 bases at J; junction bases unmatched: 2. The CDR3 DNA reads TGTGCCAGCAGTTACTCAACAGGGGGCACCTACAATGAGCAGTTCTTC. This gives the protein CASSYSTGGTYNEQFF.

The chain has TRBV18 and TRBJ1-4; D is uncertain. The ends were cut back, 1 base at V and 7 bases at J, with 13 bases in the middle. Germline V gene lookup returns CDR1 KGHSH and CDR2 LQKENI. The CDR3 consists of 15 residues. The CDR3 loop reads CASSPLTGLGEKLFF. CDR3 coding DNA: TGTGCCAGCTCACCACTAACGGGTTTAGGTGAAAAACTGTTTTTT.

This clone was recorded only once. J is TRBJ2-1 and V is TRBV7-2, with 10 bases identical to TRBD2. Losses at the gene ends were 1 base for V and 7 bases for J; bases not matched to a gene: 7. In germline, CDR1 is SGHTA, CDR2 FQGNSA. The CDR3 spans 16 residues. CDR3 DNA: TGTGCCAGCAGCTTAGACAAGCGGGAGGGGAGGAATGAGCAGTTCTTC. It encodes CASSLDKREGRNEQFF.

About this clone itself: Other DNA variants within this sample encode the same CDR3. This chain joins TRBV9 and TRBJ2-5; D not certain. The germline V gene has CDR1 SGDLS and CDR2 YYNGEE. With 0 bases removed from V and 1 base from J, the gap between germline ends came to 7 bases. The CDR3 has 14 amino acids. The CDR3 DNA is TGTGCCAGCAGCGTAGGTAACGGCCAAGAGACCCAGTACTTC. Encoded protein: CASSVGNGQETQYF.

This chain links TRBV4-1 with TRBJ1-5; 7 bases are shared with TRBD1. This CDR3 has 16 amino acids. Germline V gives CDR1 MGHRA, CDR2 YSYEKL. Trimming at V came to 4 bases and at J to 1 base, leaving 7 bases not matched to a gene. CDR3 nucleotide sequence: TGCGCCAGCAGCCTAGAACCGGGACAGAGCAATCAGCCCCAGCATTTT. Its protein product is CASSLEPGQSNQPQHF.

V is TRBV20-1 and J is TRBJ1-2; D gene uncertain. Germline V gene data show CDR1 as DFQATT and CDR2 as SNEGSKA (reference sequence). This CDR3 is built from 11 residues. CDR3 DNA sequence: TGCAGCCGTGGGGATTCGGGGGGCTACACCTTC. As protein: CSRGDSGGYTF.

The chain uses TRBV13 and TRBJ2-7; 9 nucleotides match TRBD1. CDR3 length: 15 amino acids. Trimming at V came to 4 bases and at J to 6 bases, leaving 10 bases not matched to a gene. Germline CDR1 is PRHDT and CDR2 is FYEKMQ (reference sequence). CDR3 sequence (DNA): TGTGCCAGCAGCTCAGTAGGACAGGGGAAATCCGAGCAGTACTTC. Protein product: CASSSVGQGKSEQYF.

The chain combines TRBV7-9 with TRBJ2-1; the D gene is possibly TRBD1 (6 bases). V lost 5 bases, J lost 6 bases, and 11 bases lay in between. The CDR3 runs to 13 residues. From germline, CDR1 is SEHNR and CDR2 FQNEAQ (reference sequence). The CDR3 sequence is CASSPDSLNEQFF. DNA of the CDR3: TGTGCCAGCAGCCCGGACAGCCTCAATGAGCAGTTCTTC. The whole variable domain, filled in from reference TRBV7-9 and TRBJ2-1, reads DTGVSQNPRHKITKRGQNVTFRCDPISEHNRLYWYRQTLGQGPEFLTYFQNEAQLEKSRLLSDRFSAERPKGSFSTLEIQRTEQGDSAMYLCASSPDSLNEQFFGPGTRLTVL.

In DNA, the CDR3 is TGTGCCTGGAGTGGGGGAGGCACTAGCACAGATACGCAGTATTTT. Protein product: CAWSGGGTSTDTQYF. The rearrangement links TRBV30 to TRBJ2-3, with a tentative D call TRBD2 (6 bases). Germline V CDR1 and CDR2: GTSNPN, SVGIG (reference sequence). The CDR3 spans 15 residues. Deletions cut 1 base from V and 0 bases from J, with 11 bases between.

This clone came up a few times. The V and J genes are TRBV10-3 and TRBJ1-3; D ambiguous. Germline V gene lookup returns CDR1 ENHRY and CDR2 SYGVKD. The CDR3 has 15 amino acids. Between the trimmed V and J ends, which lost 2 bases and 2 bases, there was a span of 10 bases. The CDR3 region has the DNA TGTGCCATCAGTGAGCTCGGAGGGACTGGAAACACCATATATTTT. Translation gives CAISELGGTGNTIYF.

The V call is TRBV9, the J call TRBJ2-3; no clear D gene. The CDR3 has 14 amino acids. Trimming removed 0 bases at V and 2 bases at J, with 7 bases between. Germline CDR1 SGDLS, CDR2 YYNGEE. The chain's CDR3 is CASSVAHYTDTQYF. In nucleotides, the CDR3 is TGTGCCAGCAGCGTAGCCCACTACACAGATACGCAGTATTTT.

The J gene is TRBJ2-1, the V gene TRBV5-1, with 14 bases that match TRBD2. Germline V CDR1 and CDR2: SGHRS, YFSETQ. The CDR3 contains 18 residues. Trimming at V came to 1 base and at J to 8 bases, leaving 11 bases not matched to a gene. The CDR3 DNA sequence: TGCGCCAGCAGCTTGAGACTAGCGGGAGGGCCGTTTCTCGATGAGCAGTTCTTC. This translates into CASSLRLAGGPFLDEQFF.

The chain joins TRBV7-9 to TRBJ2-7; D ambiguous. The CDR3 runs 12 residues. In germline, CDR1 is SEHNR, CDR2 FQNEAQ (reference sequence). The V and J ends lost 5 bases and 3 bases respectively, with 8 bases between them. CDR3 in DNA: TGTGCCAGCAGCGTCGTGGGCTACGAGCAGTACTTC. Protein product: CASSVVGYEQYF.

V and J are TRBV9 and TRBJ1-6; a possible D gene is TRBD1 (5 bases). Germline V gene sequence: CDR1 SGDLS, CDR2 YYNGEE. This CDR3 comprises 12 residues. Deletions cut 4 bases from V and 10 bases from J, with 9 bases between. The CDR3: CASSPGNSPLHF. The CDR3 DNA reads TGTGCCAGCAGCCCAGGGAACTCACCCCTCCACTTT. Using reference TRBV9 and TRBJ1-6 for the parts outside the CDR3, the full variable domain is DSGVTQTPKHLITATGQRVTLRCSPRSGDLSVYWYQQSLDQGLQFLIQYYNGEERAKGNILERFSAQQFPDLHSELNLSSLELGDSALYFCASSPGNSPLHFGNGTRLTVT.

V gene TRBV30 combines with J gene TRBJ2-7; weak D call: TRBD1 (5 bases). This CDR3 comprises 12 residues. Trimming left V 1 base short and J 5 bases short, with 9 bases between. Germline CDR1 and CDR2: GTSNPN and SVGIG (reference sequence). CDR3 sequence (DNA): TGTGCCTGGAGTGCGACAGACAACGAGCAGTACTTC. This sequence encodes CAWSATDNEQYF.

Regarding this clone: The identical CDR3 is also encoded by other nucleotide sequences in the sample. The chain recombines TRBV13 with TRBJ2-7, with 8 bases that match TRBD1. Trimming at V came to 6 bases and at J to 4 bases, leaving 8 bases not matched to a gene. Germline CDR1 is PRHDT and CDR2 is FYEKMQ (reference sequence). The length of the CDR3 is 14 residues. The CDR3 here is CASSYDRGLYEQYF. DNA for the CDR3: TGTGCCAGCAGTTATGACAGGGGATTGTACGAGCAGTACTTC.

This sequence joins TRBV19 and TRBJ2-7, with 8 bases lining up with TRBD1. The CDR3 sequence is 15 residues long. Germline CDR1 is LNHDA and CDR2 is SQIVND (reference sequence). After removal of 4 bases from V and 0 bases from J, the junction contained 5 bases not matched to a gene. Here the CDR3 DNA reads TGTGCCAGTAGTAAGGGACAGGCGAGCTCCTACGAGCAGTACTTC. It translates to CASSKGQASSYEQYF.

With respect to this clone: Different DNA sequences within this sample yield the same CDR3. The rearrangement joins TRBV5-1 to TRBJ2-7; 7 nucleotides line up with TRBD2. The CDR3 contains 15 residues. Looked up from germline, CDR1 is SGHRS and CDR2 is YFSETQ. Trimming cost V 4 bases and J 2 bases; bases outside gene matches: 9. The CDR3 loop reads CASSREASGTYEQYF. In nucleotides, the CDR3 is TGCGCCAGCAGCAGGGAAGCTAGCGGAACCTACGAGCAGTACTTC.

On this clone itself: At the DNA level, this CDR3 is encoded by other sequences in the same sample as well. V and J are TRBV11-2 and TRBJ2-7; D not certain. Trimming removed 2 bases at V and 5 bases at J, with 4 bases between. The CDR3 covers 11 residues. The germline V gene has CDR1 SGHAT and CDR2 FQNNGV. CDR3 DNA: TGTGCCAGCAGCTTACTGGACGAGCAGTACTTC. Translating gives CASSLLDEQYF.

The chain carries TRBV5-1 and TRBJ2-1, with 11 bases matching TRBD2. Germline V lookup: CDR1 SGHRS, CDR2 YFSETQ. This CDR3 contains 15 residues. Trimming at V came to 4 bases and at J to 4 bases, leaving 4 bases not matched to a gene. CDR3 region: CASSTGLAGYNEQFF. Here the CDR3 DNA reads TGCGCCAGCAGCACAGGACTAGCGGGTTACAATGAGCAGTTCTTC.

This chain links TRBV27 with TRBJ2-7; unclear D gene. The CDR3 length is 14 residues. CDR1 and CDR2 from the germline V gene are MNHEY and SMNVEV (reference sequence). V was trimmed by 5 bases and J by 3 bases, leaving 14 bases between them. The chain's CDR3 is CASSLGSSRYEQYF. The CDR3 coding sequence is TGTGCCAGCAGTCTCGGTAGTAGCCGCTACGAGCAGTACTTC.

This clone was detected only a few times. Other DNA sequences in the same sample also yield this CDR3. The chain employs TRBV4-1 and TRBJ1-1; 7 nucleotides match TRBD1. Looked up from germline, CDR1 is MGHRA and CDR2 is YSYEKL. The V segment lost 2 bases and the J segment 5 bases; nucleotides outside the gene matches: 2. The CDR3 has 13 amino acids. For the CDR3, the DNA is TGCGCCAGCAGCCAACGGACAGGTACTGAAGCTTTCTTT. It translates to CASSQRTGTEAFF.

CDR3 nucleotides: TGCGCCAGCAGTGAACTAGCGGGGGGTATCACAGATACGCAGTATTTT. Its protein is CASSELAGGITDTQYF. The rearrangement uses TRBV10-2 and TRBJ2-3; 12 positions match TRBD2. The germline V gene has CDR1 WSHSY and CDR2 SAAADI. This CDR3 comprises 16 residues. J lost 2 bases, V lost 3 bases, and 3 bases had no gene match.

On this clone itself: This specimen includes other DNA sequences encoding the same CDR3. This chain connects TRBV28 to TRBJ2-7, with 7 bases identical to TRBD2. This CDR3 spans 14 amino acids. The V and J ends lost 4 bases and 2 bases, in that order; junction bases with no gene match: 5. CDR1 is MDHEN and CDR2 is SYDVKM in the germline V gene. CDR3: CASSSLGGAYEQYF. The CDR3 DNA reads TGTGCCAGCAGTTCCCTTGGGGGGGCCTACGAGCAGTACTTC.

The chain carries TRBV2 and TRBJ2-3, with D possibly being TRBD2 (6 bases). The CDR3 sequence is 14 residues long. Germline V gene sequence: CDR1 SNHLY, CDR2 FYNNEI. Trimming shortened V by 7 bases and J by 4 bases, and 15 bases separated the two germline ends. CDR3 region: CASIRDSPPDTQYF. CDR3 nucleotides: TGTGCCAGCATCCGGGACTCTCCGCCAGATACGCAGTATTTT.

The chain uses TRBV7-6 and TRBJ2-7, with D maybe TRBD2 (5 bases). The CDR3 loop spans 16 amino acids. V gave up 5 bases and J gave up 0 bases, with 17 bases separating them. Germline assignment: CDR1 SGHVS and CDR2 FNYEAQ. The CDR3 spells CASSPFGRENSYEQYF. The CDR3 DNA reads TGTGCCAGCAGCCCCTTCGGTCGGGAAAACTCCTACGAGCAGTACTTC. Together with reference TRBV7-6 and TRBJ2-7, the CDR3 gives the full variable domain: GAGVSQSPRYKVTKRGQDVALRCDPISGHVSLYWYRQALGQGPEFLTYFNYEAQQDKSGLPNDRFSAERPEGSISTLTIQRTEQRDSAMYRCASSPFGRENSYEQYFGPGTRLTVT.